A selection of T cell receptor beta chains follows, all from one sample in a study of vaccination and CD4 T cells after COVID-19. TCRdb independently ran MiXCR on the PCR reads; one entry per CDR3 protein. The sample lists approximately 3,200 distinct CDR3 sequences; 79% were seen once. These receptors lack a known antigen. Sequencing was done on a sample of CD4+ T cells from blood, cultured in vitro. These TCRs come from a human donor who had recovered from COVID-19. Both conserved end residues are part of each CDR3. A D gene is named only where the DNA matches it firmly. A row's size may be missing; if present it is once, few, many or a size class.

CDR3nt: TGCAGCGTAACACAGGGTACGGGTGGCTACACCTTC
CDR3aa: CSVTQGTGGYTF
abundance: .
d_gene: .
j_gene: TRBJ1-2
v_gene: TRBV29-1

CDR3nt: TGCAGTGCTAGAGCTAGGACAGGGGTTAACTATGGCTACACCTTC
CDR3aa: CSARARTGVNYGYTF
abundance: .
d_gene: TRBD1
j_gene: TRBJ1-2
v_gene: TRBV20-1

CDR3nt: TGTGCCAGCAGCTTAGACCTGAATGCGCAGCCCCAGCATTTT
CDR3aa: CASSLDLNAQPQHF
abundance: .
d_gene: .
j_gene: TRBJ1-5
v_gene: TRBV7-9

CDR3nt: TGTGCCAGCAACTCGCTACGATCCCACGAGCAGTACTTC
CDR3aa: CASNSLRSHEQYF
abundance: large
d_gene: .
j_gene: TRBJ2-7
v_gene: TRBV7-9

CDR3nt: TGTGCCAGCAGCAACGAGGAAATGAATGGCTACACCTTC
CDR3aa: CASSNEEMNGYTF
abundance: .
d_gene: .
j_gene: TRBJ1-2
v_gene: TRBV21-1

CDR3nt: TGTGCCAGTAGTACCGACAAAAGTCAGCCCCAGCATTTT
CDR3aa: CASSTDKSQPQHF
abundance: .
d_gene: .
j_gene: TRBJ1-5
v_gene: TRBV19

CDR3nt: TGTGCCAGCCTACCCGGAGGGGGATCCCAATATTCACCCCTCCACTTT
CDR3aa: CASLPGGGSQYSPLHF
abundance: .
d_gene: .
j_gene: TRBJ1-6
v_gene: TRBV6-2/TRBV6-3

CDR3nt: TGCAGTGCTAGAGCGAGGGTCGGCCTCTTGGGGAACTATGGCTACACCTTC
CDR3aa: CSARARVGLLGNYGYTF
abundance: .
d_gene: .
j_gene: TRBJ1-2
v_gene: TRBV20-1

CDR3nt: TGTGCCAGCAGCTTAGTTTGGGGCGGCATGAACTATGGCTACACCTTC
CDR3aa: CASSLVWGGMNYGYTF
abundance: .
d_gene: .
j_gene: TRBJ1-2
v_gene: TRBV7-9

CDR3nt: TGTGCCAGCAGCTTATCACCAGGGAACTATGGCTACACCTTC
CDR3aa: CASSLSPGNYGYTF
abundance: hyperexpanded
d_gene: .
j_gene: TRBJ1-2
v_gene: TRBV7-9

CDR3nt: TGTGCCAGCAGGTCCAGGGCCCTTTTTAACACTGAAGCTTTCTTT
CDR3aa: CASRSRALFNTEAFF
abundance: .
d_gene: .
j_gene: TRBJ1-1
v_gene: TRBV7-2

CDR3nt: TGTGCCAGCGGGACAGTCTATGGCTACACCTTC
CDR3aa: CASGTVYGYTF
abundance: .
d_gene: TRBD1
j_gene: TRBJ1-2
v_gene: TRBV6-1

CDR3nt: TGTGCCAGCAGTTCCCAAGGCCCACTACAGGGGAGGAACACTGAAGCTTTCTTT
CDR3aa: CASSSQGPLQGRNTEAFF
abundance: .
d_gene: TRBD1
j_gene: TRBJ1-1
v_gene: TRBV12-3/TRBV12-4

CDR3nt: TGTGCCAGTAGTATAGAGAGACAGACCGGGGAGCTGTTTTTT
CDR3aa: CASSIERQTGELFF
abundance: .
d_gene: .
j_gene: TRBJ2-2
v_gene: TRBV19

CDR3nt: TGTGCCTGGAGGACGACAGGGAGGTCTGGAAACACCATATATTTT
CDR3aa: CAWRTTGRSGNTIYF
abundance: .
d_gene: TRBD1
j_gene: TRBJ1-3
v_gene: TRBV30

CDR3nt: TGTGCCAGCAGTGATAGACAGGGGGTGAACACTGAAGCTTTCTTT
CDR3aa: CASSDRQGVNTEAFF
abundance: .
d_gene: TRBD1
j_gene: TRBJ1-1
v_gene: TRBV6-1

CDR3nt: TGTGCCAGCAGTTCACAGCCCCCAGGGGTCGGTGAAAAACTGTTTTTT
CDR3aa: CASSSQPPGVGEKLFF
abundance: once
d_gene: .
j_gene: TRBJ1-4
v_gene: TRBV7-2

CDR3nt: TGTGCCAGCAGGTTTAGCAATCAGCCCCAGCATTTT
CDR3aa: CASRFSNQPQHF
abundance: once
d_gene: .
j_gene: TRBJ1-5
v_gene: TRBV6-1

CDR3nt: TGTGCCAGCAGTTACTCTATCGGATCCACCGGGGAGCTGTTTTTT
CDR3aa: CASSYSIGSTGELFF
abundance: few
d_gene: .
j_gene: TRBJ2-2
v_gene: TRBV6-5

CDR3nt: TGTGCCAGCAGCTTAGGCGGCCGGGGGGCAGGAGAGACCCAGTACTTC
CDR3aa: CASSLGGRGAGETQYF
abundance: once
d_gene: .
j_gene: TRBJ2-5
v_gene: TRBV7-3

CDR3nt: TGTGCCAGCAGTTACGTGGCAGCTCAAGAGACCCAGTACTTC
CDR3aa: CASSYVAAQETQYF
abundance: .
d_gene: .
j_gene: TRBJ2-5
v_gene: TRBV6-2/TRBV6-3

CDR3nt: TGCAGTGCTTACCGGGATGCCGGCCAAGAGACCCAGTACTTC
CDR3aa: CSAYRDAGQETQYF
abundance: .
d_gene: .
j_gene: TRBJ2-5
v_gene: TRBV20-1

CDR3nt: TGTGCCAGCAGCAGACAGGGTGGATGGTATGGCTACACCTTC
CDR3aa: CASSRQGGWYGYTF
abundance: once
d_gene: TRBD1
j_gene: TRBJ1-2
v_gene: TRBV28

CDR3nt: TGTGCCAGCAGTGAAGATAGATACGTCACCCTCCACTTT
CDR3aa: CASSEDRYVTLHF
abundance: .
d_gene: .
j_gene: TRBJ1-6
v_gene: TRBV2

CDR3nt: TGTGCCAGCGGAAGGGACTACTCCCAAGAGACCCAGTACTTC
CDR3aa: CASGRDYSQETQYF
abundance: .
d_gene: TRBD2
j_gene: TRBJ2-5
v_gene: TRBV2

CDR3nt: TGTGCCACCCGCAGACAGGGGGCGGACTATGGCTACACCTTC
CDR3aa: CATRRQGADYGYTF
abundance: .
d_gene: TRBD1
j_gene: TRBJ1-2
v_gene: TRBV6-1

CDR3nt: TGTGCCAGCAGCTTATGGGGTTCCGAGCAGTACTTC
CDR3aa: CASSLWGSEQYF
abundance: .
d_gene: .
j_gene: TRBJ2-7
v_gene: TRBV7-6

CDR3nt: TGTGCCCCTGAGACTAGCCACGAGATTACCCTAGCAATATCCACAGATACGCAGTATTTT
CDR3aa: CAPETSHEITLAISTDTQYF
abundance: .
d_gene: TRBD2
j_gene: TRBJ2-3
v_gene: TRBV6-1

CDR3nt: TGTGCCAGCAGTTACCGGGACACCCCCCAGCATTTT
CDR3aa: CASSYRDTPQHF
abundance: .
d_gene: .
j_gene: TRBJ1-5
v_gene: TRBV6-2/TRBV6-3

CDR3nt: TGCGCCAGCAGCCCCAAACAGTACACCGGGGAGCTGTTTTTT
CDR3aa: CASSPKQYTGELFF
abundance: .
d_gene: .
j_gene: TRBJ2-2
v_gene: TRBV7-9

CDR3nt: TGTGCCAGCAGCTTAGGTCCTAAGACAGGGTACTACAATGAGCAGTTCTTC
CDR3aa: CASSLGPKTGYYNEQFF
abundance: .
d_gene: TRBD1
j_gene: TRBJ2-1
v_gene: TRBV7-8

CDR3nt: TGTGCCAGCAGTTTGGTAAACTATGGCTACACCTTC
CDR3aa: CASSLVNYGYTF
abundance: once
d_gene: .
j_gene: TRBJ1-2
v_gene: TRBV28